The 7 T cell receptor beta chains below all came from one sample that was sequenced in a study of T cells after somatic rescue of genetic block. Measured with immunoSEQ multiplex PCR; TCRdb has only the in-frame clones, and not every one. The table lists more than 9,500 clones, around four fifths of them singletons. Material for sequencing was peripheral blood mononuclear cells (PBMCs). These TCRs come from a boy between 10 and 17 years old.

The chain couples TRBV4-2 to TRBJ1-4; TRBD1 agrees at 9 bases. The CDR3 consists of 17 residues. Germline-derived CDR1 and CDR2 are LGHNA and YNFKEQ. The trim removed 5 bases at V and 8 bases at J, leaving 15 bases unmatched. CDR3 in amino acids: CASSARRDRDVREKLFF. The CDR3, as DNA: TGTGCCAGCAGCGCGCGCCGGGACAGGGATGTTCGAGAAAAACTGTTTTTT.

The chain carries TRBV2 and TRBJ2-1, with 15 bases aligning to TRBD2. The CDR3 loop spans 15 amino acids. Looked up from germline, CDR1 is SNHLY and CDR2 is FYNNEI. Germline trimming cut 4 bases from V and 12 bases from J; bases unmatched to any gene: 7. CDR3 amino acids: CASSGLGTSGRTQFF. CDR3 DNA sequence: TGTGCCAGCAGTGGCCTAGGGACTAGCGGGAGGACGCAGTTCTTC.

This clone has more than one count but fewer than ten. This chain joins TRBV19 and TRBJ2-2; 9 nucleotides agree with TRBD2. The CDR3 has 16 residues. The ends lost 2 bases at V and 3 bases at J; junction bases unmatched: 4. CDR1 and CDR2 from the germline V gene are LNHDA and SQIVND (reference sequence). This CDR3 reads CASSIIGTSHTGELFF. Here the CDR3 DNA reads TGTGCCAGTAGTATAATCGGGACTAGCCACACCGGGGAGCTGTTTTTT.

The CDR3 DNA follows: TGTGCCAGCAGCTTGGTGGGGGGGGAGGAGACCCAGTACTTC. It encodes CASSLVGGEETQYF. The rearrangement joins TRBV5-4 to TRBJ2-5, with 7 bases that match TRBD2. This CDR3 spans 14 amino acids. From germline, CDR1 is SGHNT and CDR2 YYREEE (reference sequence). With V trimmed by 0 bases and J by 5 bases, 4 bases remained unmatched.

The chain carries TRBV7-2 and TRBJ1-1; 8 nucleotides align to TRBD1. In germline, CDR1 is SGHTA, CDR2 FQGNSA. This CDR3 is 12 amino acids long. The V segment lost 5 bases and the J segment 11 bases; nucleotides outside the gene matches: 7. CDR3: CASSADRVDAFF. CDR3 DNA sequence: TGTGCCAGCAGCGCGGACAGGGTGGATGCTTTCTTT.

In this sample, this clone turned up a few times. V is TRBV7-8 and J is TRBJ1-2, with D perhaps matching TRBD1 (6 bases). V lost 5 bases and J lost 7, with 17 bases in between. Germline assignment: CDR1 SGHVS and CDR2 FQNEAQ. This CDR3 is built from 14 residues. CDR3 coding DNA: TGTGCCAGCAGCGAACAAGGGGGAATGGGTGGCTACACCTTC. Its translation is CASSEQGGMGGYTF.

The CDR3: CASSQELGQGAREQYF. The DNA for the CDR3 is TGTGCCAGCAGCCAAGAACTGGGACAGGGGGCGCGAGAGCAGTACTTC. This chain joins TRBV4-2 and TRBJ2-7; 12 bases are a match to TRBD1. The V segment lost 0 bases and the J segment 7 bases; nucleotides outside the gene matches: 7. The CDR3 is made up of 16 amino acids. In germline, CDR1 is LGHNA, CDR2 YNFKEQ.